Below, 12 T cell receptor beta chains from the same sample are listed, as sequenced in a study of Tregs in tolerant kidney transplant recipients. This table comes from immunoSEQ multiplex PCR, and its TCRdb copy is limited to in-frame clones, with some not included. The sample lists more than 90,000 clones; approximately 90% were seen once. The sequencing input was CD4+ T cells from blood. Receptor source: a human donor in good health.

The J gene is TRBJ2-5, the V gene TRBV21-1; the DNA was not used to check the table's D call, TRBD2. TRBV21-1 is assigned pseudogene status. There are 16 residues in the CDR3. The CDR3 here is CASSSSGTRGRETQYF. The CDR3 DNA is TGTGCCAGCAGCTCCAGCGGGACCCGGGGTCGGGAGACCCAGTACTTC.

V is TRBV11-2 and J is TRBJ1-1; 8 nucleotides match TRBD1. V lost 1 base, J lost 5 bases, and 6 bases stayed unmatched. The germline CDR1 and CDR2 sequences are SGHAT and FQNNGV. The CDR3 length is 15 residues. The CDR3 DNA reads TGTGCCAGCAGCTTAGGGACAGGGCCCTCAACTGAAGCTTTCTTT. As protein: CASSLGTGPSTEAFF.

The gene calls are TRBV4-2 and TRBJ1-5, with TRBD1 as a possible D gene (5 bases). The V gene lost 2 bases and the J gene lost 2 bases, with 13 bases spanning the gap. This CDR3 spans 16 amino acids. Per the germline V gene, CDR1 is LGHNA and CDR2 is YNFKEQ. As DNA, the CDR3 is TGTGCCAGCAGCCAATCGGGGGTTGTGGGCAATCAGCCCCAGCATTTT. Protein: CASSQSGVVGNQPQHF.

This chain links TRBV7-9 with TRBJ2-5; no definite D call. The germline CDR1 and CDR2 sequences are SEHNR and FQNEAQ (reference sequence). This CDR3 has 14 amino acids. The V and J ends lost 3 bases and 7 bases respectively, with 15 bases between them. CDR3 loop: CASSFVKSGGTQYF. DNA for the CDR3: TGTGCCAGCAGCTTTGTCAAAAGTGGCGGGACCCAGTACTTC. Based on the CDR3 plus reference TRBV7-9 and TRBJ2-5, the full variable domain is DTGVSQNPRHKITKRGQNVTFRCDPISEHNRLYWYRQTLGQGPEFLTYFQNEAQLEKSRLLSDRFSAERPKGSFSTLEIQRTEQGDSAMYLCASSFVKSGGTQYFGPGTRLLVL.

CDR3 coding DNA: TGTGCCAGCAGTGAATCCGCAGGCAGTCAGCGGCTGTTTTTT. Protein: CASSESAGSQRLFF. The chain carries TRBV6-4 and TRBJ2-2; D is undetermined. Germline V gene sequence: CDR1 MRHNA, CDR2 SNTAGT. The V gene lost 3 bases and the J gene lost 13 bases, with 18 bases spanning the gap. This CDR3 spans 14 amino acids.

The rearrangement joins TRBV7-8 to TRBJ2-1; D is ambiguous. With 5 bases removed from V and 8 bases from J, the gap between germline ends came to 16 bases. The CDR3 extends over 14 amino acids. The germline CDR1 and CDR2 sequences are SGHVS and FQNEAQ. CDR3 nucleotides: TGTGCCAGCAGCCTTGAAGGGCTAAGCGATGAGCAGTTCTTC. Translation gives CASSLEGLSDEQFF.

The chain has TRBV25-1 and TRBJ2-2; 7 bases align to TRBD2. This CDR3 is 18 amino acids long. CDR1 is MGHDK and CDR2 is SYGVNS in the germline V gene. After removal of 2 bases from V and 0 bases from J, the junction contained 9 bases not matched to a gene. Written as DNA, the CDR3 is TGTGCCAGCAGTGAAACCCATAGAGCGGGGACGAACACCGGGGAGCTGTTTTTT. As protein: CASSETHRAGTNTGELFF.

The rearrangement joins TRBV5-5 to TRBJ1-2; 7 nucleotides agree with TRBD1. V lost 0 bases and J lost 7; bases outside the gene matches: 9. The CDR3 covers 15 residues. Germline V gene lookup returns CDR1 SGHKS and CDR2 YYEKEE (reference sequence). For the CDR3, the DNA is TGTGCCAGCAGCTTGGGAGACGGGGACAGCCTTGGCTACACCTTC. As protein: CASSLGDGDSLGYTF.

This chain joins TRBV11-3 and TRBJ2-7; D gene unclear. V was clipped by 1 base and J by 4 bases, with 8 bases between them. CDR3 length equals 13 residues. Germline CDR1 is SGHNT and CDR2 is YENEEA. In DNA, the CDR3 is TGTGCCAGCAGCTTAGGGCAGGAATACGAGCAGTACTTC. It codes for CASSLGQEYEQYF.

The chain uses TRBV18 and TRBJ2-2, with 8 bases lining up with TRBD1. The CDR3 consists of 15 residues. The ends lost 5 bases at V and 5 bases at J; junction bases unmatched: 7. The germline V gene encodes CDR1 KGHSH and CDR2 LQKENI. Written as DNA, the CDR3 is TGTGCCAGCTCAACAGGACAGGGAGGAACCGGGGAGCTGTTTTTT. Encoded protein: CASSTGQGGTGELFF.

This rearrangement joins TRBV18 to TRBJ2-2; D remains unclear. V lost 0 bases, J lost 6 bases, and 8 bases lay in between. Germline-derived CDR1 and CDR2 are KGHSH and LQKENI. The CDR3 totals 14 residues. CDR3: CASSPPYGPGELFF. The CDR3 region has the DNA TGTGCCAGCTCACCACCCTACGGCCCCGGGGAGCTGTTTTTT. The full variable domain, completed using reference TRBV18 and TRBJ2-2, is NAGVMQNPRHLVRRRGQEARLRCSPMKGHSHVYWYRQLPEEGLKFMVYLQKENIIDESGMPKERFSAEFPKEGPSILRIQQVVRGDSAAYFCASSPPYGPGELFFGEGSRLTVL.

V is TRBV6-5 and J is TRBJ2-7, with D hard to call. CDR3 length: 13 residues. The germline CDR1 and CDR2 sequences are MNHEY and SVGAGI. V lost 5 bases to trimming and J lost 0 bases, with 8 bases between them. CDR3 DNA: TGTGCCAGCAGTCGCGGCAACTCCTACGAGCAGTACTTC. It yields the protein CASSRGNSYEQYF.